This T cell receptor (beta chain) was found in a study of regulatory T cells in long-lasting Graves disease (dated by TCRdb to about 2021). Looking at the study overall: Persistent Graves' disease was defined as persistently positive TSH receptor autoantibodies together with antithyroid drug treatment for over 5 years. A total of about 33 samples were covered by TCR sequencing, comprising approximately 13 persistent and around 20 newly diagnosed Graves' disease patients. Persistent Graves' disease patients in the clinical cohort had taken antithyroid drugs for 9.5 to 13 years on average. This study used TCR sequencing and RNA sequencing of peripheral blood to compare persistent Graves' disease patients against newly diagnosed Graves' disease patients. The study took place in China and was registered as a clinical trial. What the authors observed across the whole study: The small sample size was acknowledged by the authors as a limitation that may reduce accuracy. Because the primary lesion, thyroid tissue, could not be accessed, the study looked at peripheral blood alone. More public clonotypes were shared among persistent patients (under 3,000) than among newly diagnosed patients (more than 950). Compared with newly diagnosed patients, patients with persistent Graves' disease had lower TCR Shannon entropy and fewer highly expanded clones, which suggests clonal expansion. TRBV28, TRBJ1-2 and TRBJ2-5 were preferentially used in persistent disease, while TRBV20-1 and TRBJ2-1 were favored in newly diagnosed disease. Sequencing and analysis were restricted to the TCR beta chain.

Counted from cysteine to phenylalanine, this CDR3 has 15 amino acids. Just CDR3 DNA is preserved here, 45 bases in frame from base 1. The germline V gene sets CDR1 to MNHNS and CDR2 to SASEGT. Trimming removed 7 bases from V and 3 bases from J, leaving 19 bases between the germline ends. At least ten counts were recorded for this clonotype. Its antigen specificity is not known. No clone much larger than this one lies a single base away; base qualities are absent. The label giving this sample's time point can be read as: persistent/refractory GD, antithyroid drugs over 5 years with positive TRAb. For both TCR sequencing and RNA sequencing, RNA was extracted from PBMCs using TRIzol. Graves' disease was diagnosed according to American Thyroid Association guidelines. Patients for the study were recruited at an endocrinology department in Xi'an, China. Each patient gave approximately 10 milliliters of peripheral blood, collected in an EDTA anticoagulant tube. Ficoll Paque Plus density gradient separation was used to isolate PBMCs, and no additional T cell sorting was done. An Agilent 2100 Bioanalyzer and agarose gel were used to check RNA quality, and a NanoDrop 2000 was used to measure RNA concentration.

The library was obtained by multiplex PCR. Sequenced using an Illumina HiSeq 4000. CDR3 regions were amplified by Arm-PCR with iRepertoire HTBI primers to construct TCR beta libraries. Before sequencing, the PCR products underwent gel purification. For the original study's pipeline: Gene usage analysis of CDR3 amino acid clonotypes relied on the approximately 60 TRBV and 14 TRBJ segments identified across samples. COPE and FqMerger were used to merge filtered high-quality paired reads into contigs. BLAST was used to align contigs to IMGT TRBV, TRBD and TRBJ reference genes, and CDR3 was defined according to IMGT. Highly expanded clones were defined as clonotypes with a frequency above 0.1%. Shannon entropy was used to measure repertoire diversity, and the Gini coefficient was used to measure V-J evenness. Clonotypes shared by more than one individual were considered public. TCRdb applied fastp at Q25 and MiXCR to the public reads, then kept only in-frame beta chains. Entries are consolidated by CDR3 protein sequence, retaining the most common genes and DNA. The V and J calls were determined by TCRdb, not by the authors. In all, the sample holds more than 300,000 distinct CDR3 sequences, and roughly 24% of those were seen once. 25% to 30% of the sample comes from the top ten.

The receptor was derived from a middle-aged woman with Graves disease. Donor details come from another sample of the same person, matched by shared clones. The rearrangement joined TRBV6-1 to TRBJ2-7; no D gene is confidently identified. The specimen comprised peripheral blood mononuclear cells (PBMCs), sampled when the disease was refractory, from a patient treated with antithyroid drugs. The CDR3 protein is CASTPRIGRSYEQYF. The nucleotides are TGTGCCAGCACCCCTCGGATTGGCAGGAGCTACGAGCAGTACTTC.